One sample yielded the 11 T cell receptor beta chains listed below, sequenced in a study of T cells in Graves' hyperthyroidism and ophthalmopathy. Amplification of TCR beta CDR3 regions used RNA as the template. HTBI primers were employed in a first-round RT-PCR of the TCR CDR3. MiXCR was run by TCRdb on the multiplex PCR reads, yielding one entry per CDR3 protein. Among hundreds of thousands of distinct CDR3 sequences, nearly 45% were seen once, and the ten largest hold under 8%. The sequencing input was peripheral blood or thyroid tissue (not recorded which). These receptors all come from an adult man with Graves' disease, either hyperthyroidism or ophthalmopathy (not recorded which).

This clonotype was found a few times. The chain recombines TRBV7-9 with TRBJ1-1; D unresolved. CDR1 is SEHNR and CDR2 is FQNEAQ in the germline V gene (reference sequence). The CDR3 contains 14 residues. Trimming took 8 bases from V and 0 from J, leaving 13 bases between them. The CDR3 loop reads CASSRRLMNTEAFF. In DNA, the CDR3 is TGTGCCAGCTCACGGCGGCTCATGAACACTGAAGCTTTCTTT.

The V gene is TRBV15, the J gene TRBJ1-3, with 8 bases lining up with TRBD1. The V segment lost 3 bases and the J segment 2 bases; nucleotides outside the gene matches: 6. CDR3 length: 16 residues. Germline V gene lookup returns CDR1 LNHNV and CDR2 YYDKDF (reference sequence). The CDR3 sequence: CATSSARTGTGNTIYF. In nucleotides, the CDR3 is TGTGCCACCAGCAGCGCGCGGACAGGGACTGGAAACACCATATATTTT. The full variable domain, its missing parts supplied by reference TRBV15 and TRBJ1-3, is DAMVIQNPRYQVTQFGKPVTLSCSQTLNHNVMYWYQQKSSQAPKLLFHYYDKDFNNEADTPDNFQSRRPNTSFCFLDIRSPGLGDTAMYLCATSSARTGTGNTIYFGEGSWLTVV.

The chain links TRBV9 to TRBJ1-5, with a possible D match to TRBD1 (6 bases). The CDR3 sequence is 16 residues long. The germline V and J ends were trimmed by 4 bases and 0 bases, with 14 bases remaining between them. Germline V gene data show CDR1 as SGDLS and CDR2 as YYNGEE. DNA for the CDR3: TGTGCCAGCAGCCAAGGGGGGGTTTATAGCAATCAGCCCCAGCATTTT. Translating it yields CASSQGGVYSNQPQHF.

Regarding this clonotype: Here the CDR3 omits its conserved ending phenylalanine or tryptophan, so a read error is the likely source. No DNA is shown, since the ends of the CDR3 on it are uncertain; the CDR3 is the one TCRdb lists. CDR3 sequence reads: CASSVAGQPIY. The chain recombines TRBV9 with TRBJ1-1; TRBD1 was called by the table and not checked on the DNA. The germline V gene encodes CDR1 SGDLS and CDR2 YYNGEE. The CDR3 region is 11 residues in length, termini included.

This clonotype was detected only a few times. This chain links TRBV7-9 with TRBJ1-3; TRBD1 aligns across 7 bases. J gave up 6 bases and V 5 bases, and 13 bases lay outside the gene matches. From germline, CDR1 is SEHNR and CDR2 FQNEAQ (reference sequence). The CDR3 loop spans 16 amino acids. CDR3 sequence: CASSDYRGPQENTIYF. DNA for the CDR3: TGTGCCAGCAGCGACTACAGGGGACCCCAGGAAAACACCATATATTTT.

The chain combines TRBV2 with TRBJ1-5; D gene unclear. V was clipped by 5 bases and J by 5 bases, with 10 bases between them. Germline V gene data show CDR1 as SNHLY and CDR2 as FYNNEI. The length of the CDR3 is 13 residues. The CDR3, as DNA: TGTGCCAGCAGTCATCCCGGGGATCAGCCCCAGCATTTT. Residues: CASSHPGDQPQHF.

This clonotype appeared many times. The chain joins TRBV7-8 to TRBJ1-6; 7 bases map to TRBD1. Germline CDR1 is SGHVS and CDR2 is FQNEAQ. J was trimmed by 7 bases and V by 6 bases; bases with no gene match: 9. This CDR3 has 15 residues. CDR3 DNA sequence: TGTGCCAGCAGAGCGCCGGGACAGCTAAATTCACCCCTCCACTTT. Protein: CASRAPGQLNSPLHF.

The CDR3 region has the DNA TGCAGCGTCCAGGGGGCGGCGCCCTACGAGCAGTACTTC. Translation: CSVQGAAPYEQYF. The chain couples TRBV29-1 to TRBJ2-7; 8 bases line up with TRBD1. This CDR3 is 13 amino acids long. Germline V gene data show CDR1 as SQVTM and CDR2 as ANQGSEA. The V and J ends lost 6 bases and 2 bases, in that order; junction bases with no gene match: 6.

This clonotype has ten or more counts. The chain employs TRBV7-8 and TRBJ2-7; no definite D call. CDR1 and CDR2 (germline): SGHVS, FQNEAQ. CDR3 length: 15 amino acids. Trimming shortened V by 1 base and J by 3 bases, and 13 bases separated the two germline ends. The CDR3 DNA reads TGTGCCAGCAGCTTAGTTAACGCGGCAAACTACGAGCAGTACTTC. It yields the protein CASSLVNAANYEQYF. The full variable domain, completed using reference TRBV7-8 and TRBJ2-7, is GAGVSQSPRYKVAKRGQDVALRCDPISGHVSLFWYQQALGQGPEFLTYFQNEAQLDKSGLPSDRFFAERPEGSVSTLKIQRTQQEDSAVYLCASSLVNAANYEQYFGPGTRLTVT.

To note about this clonotype: Mismatch with germline at one junction end may stem from a read error. V usage is TRBV2 and J usage is TRBJ1-5, with no clear D. This CDR3 spans 13 amino acids. Per germline, CDR1 SNHLY and CDR2 FYNNEI. The chain's CDR3 is CASSHPGREPQHF. CDR3 in DNA: TGCGCCAGCAGCCACCCCGGGCGGGAGCCCCAGCATTTT.

There are a few counts of this clonotype. The V and J genes are TRBV19 and TRBJ1-2; D is undetermined. CDR1 is LNHDA and CDR2 is SQIVND in the germline V gene (reference sequence). The V end was cut by 7 bases, the J end by 4 bases, with 13 bases between. The CDR3 length is 13 residues. In DNA form, the CDR3 reads TGTGCCAGTAACCCAGGCACTACCTATGGCTACACCTTC. Its translation: CASNPGTTYGYTF.